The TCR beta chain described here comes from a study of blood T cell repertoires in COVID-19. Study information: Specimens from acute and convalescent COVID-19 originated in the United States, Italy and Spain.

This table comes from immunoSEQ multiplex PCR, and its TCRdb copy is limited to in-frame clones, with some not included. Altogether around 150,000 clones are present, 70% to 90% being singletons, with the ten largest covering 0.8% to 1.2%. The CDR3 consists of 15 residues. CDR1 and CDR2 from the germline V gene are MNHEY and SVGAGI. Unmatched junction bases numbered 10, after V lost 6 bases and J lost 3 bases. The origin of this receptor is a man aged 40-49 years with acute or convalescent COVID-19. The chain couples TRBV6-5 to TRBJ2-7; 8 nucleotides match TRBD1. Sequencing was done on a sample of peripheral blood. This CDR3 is CASRKTRGQGYEQYF. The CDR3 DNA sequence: TGTGCCAGCAGAAAGACCAGAGGACAGGGCTACGAGCAGTACTTC.